The rows below give T cell receptor beta chains drawn from one sample of a study of T cell changes during pregnancy in multiple sclerosis. Generated by immunoSEQ multiplex PCR, the TCRdb table keeps only in-frame clones and is missing some. The sample includes 55,000 to 80,000 clones, under 90% of them seen just once. The sequencing used peripheral blood, collected after pregnancy. Receptor source: a female donor in good health, enrolled as a control in a pregnancy study. Both conserved end residues are part of each CDR3. The D gene is left open where the match is weak. Size values are once, few and many counts, or a class for expanded clones, and some rows have none.

D gene | clone size | J gene | V gene | CDR3 protein | CDR3 DNA
TRBD2 | - | TRBJ2-1 | TRBV11-3 | CASSLASGGSGEQFF | TGTGCCAGCAGCTTAGCCAGCGGGGGGAGCGGTGAGCAGTTCTTC
- | few | TRBJ2-1 | TRBV18 | CASSPPGDNEQFF | TGTGCCAGCTCGCCGCCGGGGGACAATGAGCAGTTCTTC
TRBD1 | - | TRBJ1-2 | TRBV6-5 | CASREQGASGYTF | TGTGCCAGCAGGGAACAGGGGGCAAGTGGCTACACCTTC
- | - | TRBJ2-1 | TRBV30 | CAWSAYVGTKGNEQFF | TGTGCCTGGAGTGCCTACGTGGGAACTAAGGGGAATGAGCAGTTCTTC
TRBD2 | - | TRBJ2-7 | TRBV2 | CASSPTSGSGRDEQYF | TGTGCCAGCAGTCCTACTAGCGGGTCCGGACGGGACGAGCAGTACTTC
TRBD1 | - | TRBJ1-6 | TRBV6-5 | CASRDSYNSPLHF | TGTGCCAGCCGGGACAGTTATAATTCACCCCTCCACTTT
- | - | TRBJ2-5 | TRBV25-1 | CASSESLVRETQYF | TGTGCCAGCAGTGAGTCCCTAGTCCGGGAGACCCAGTACTTC
- | - | TRBJ2-5 | TRBV11-2 | CASSPLWLQETQYF | TGTGCCAGCAGCCCTCTGTGGCTCCAAGAGACCCAGTACTTC
TRBD2 | - | TRBJ2-5 | TRBV19 | CASSMLAGVLQETQYF | TGTGCCAGTAGTATGCTAGCGGGAGTCCTCCAAGAGACCCAGTACTTC
TRBD2 | - | TRBJ2-1 | TRBV7-8 | CASLRGLAGGKGEQFF | TGTGCCAGCCTTAGGGGACTAGCGGGAGGGAAGGGTGAGCAGTTCTTC
- | once | TRBJ1-3 | TRBV19 | CASSPEAGHTIYF | TGTGCCAGTAGTCCCGAAGCGGGGCACACCATATATTTT
- | - | TRBJ2-1 | TRBV30 | CAWSASSYNEQFF | TGTGCCTGGAGCGCGAGCTCCTACAATGAGCAGTTCTTC
TRBD2 | once | TRBJ2-7 | TRBV7-8 | CASSRSGTLSYEQYF | TGTGCCAGCAGCCGTAGCGGGACCCTCTCCTACGAGCAGTACTTC
- | - | TRBJ2-3 | TRBV6-5 | CASSYSNLADTQYF | TGTGCCAGCAGTTACTCCAATTTAGCAGATACGCAGTATTTT
- | - | TRBJ1-5 | TRBV30 | CAWSRRPGGAGNQPQHF | TGTGCCTGGAGTCGGAGACCTGGGGGGGCTGGCAATCAGCCCCAGCATTTT
TRBD1 | - | TRBJ2-6 | TRBV19 | CASSMVGGTGANVLTF | TGTGCCAGTAGTATGGTAGGGGGCACTGGGGCCAACGTCCTGACTTTC
- | - | TRBJ2-3 | TRBV9 | CASSVASTDTQYF | TGTGCCAGCAGCGTAGCTAGCACAGATACGCAGTATTTT
- | few | TRBJ1-1 | TRBV29-1 | CSVAWTAEAFF | TGCAGCGTAGCCTGGACTGCTGAAGCTTTCTTT
TRBD2 | - | TRBJ2-4 | TRBV9 | CASSVGTSGGQAKNIQYF | TGTGCCAGCAGCGTAGGGACTAGCGGGGGCCAAGCCAAAAACATTCAGTACTTC
TRBD1 | once | TRBJ1-4 | TRBV9 | CASSSGQGANEKLFF | TGTGCCAGCAGCTCAGGACAGGGTGCTAATGAAAAACTGTTTTTT
- | - | TRBJ2-5 | TRBV30 | CAWSIGDFGSRIETQYF | TGTGCCTGGAGTATTGGGGACTTCGGTAGCAGGATAGAGACCCAGTACTTC
TRBD2 | - | TRBJ2-1 | TRBV5-6 | CASSNRLAGEEGQFF | TGTGCCAGCAGCAATCGACTAGCGGGAGAAGAAGGGCAGTTCTTC
- | - | TRBJ2-7 | TRBV18 | CASSPKVRETYEQYF | TGTGCCAGCTCACCAAAAGTCAGGGAAACCTACGAGCAGTACTTC
- | - | TRBJ2-3 | TRBV28 | CASTLLAGQGTQYF | TGTGCCAGCACCCTTCTGGCAGGCCAAGGTACGCAGTATTTT
- | - | TRBJ2-1 | TRBV7-2 | CASSLAGGLYNEQFF | TGTGCCAGCAGCTTAGCGGGGGGGCTCTACAATGAGCAGTTCTTC
- | few | TRBJ1-2 | TRBV2 | CASTGGGVDDGYTF | TGTGCCAGCACCGGGGGAGGGGTTGACGATGGCTACACCTTC
TRBD1 | - | TRBJ2-1 | TRBV6-6 | CASSYTDRAPYNEQFF | TGTGCCAGCAGTTATACCGACAGGGCACCCTACAATGAGCAGTTCTTC
TRBD2 | - | TRBJ2-5 | TRBV7-8 | CASSFRLAGGGETQYF | TGTGCCAGCAGCTTTAGACTAGCGGGAGGAGGAGAGACCCAGTACTTC
TRBD1 | - | TRBJ2-7 | TRBV29-1 | CSVEDSGTGGYEQYF | TGCAGCGTTGAAGATTCCGGGACAGGGGGCTACGAGCAGTACTTC
- | - | TRBJ2-5 | TRBV30 | CAWRARSETQYF | TGTGCCTGGAGGGCTAGATCAGAGACCCAGTACTTC
TRBD2 | - | TRBJ2-3 | TRBV4-1 | CASRLSGTSGTYTQYF | TGCGCCAGCAGGCTATCCGGGACTAGCGGGACTTATACGCAGTATTTT
- | - | TRBJ1-4 | TRBV27 | CASSLRRGPRTNEKLFF | TGTGCCAGCAGTTTACGAAGAGGTCCCCGAACTAATGAAAAACTGTTTTTT
- | - | TRBJ1-2 | TRBV7-2 | CASSLDLGGYTF | TGTGCCAGCAGCCTCGATCTAGGTGGCTACACCTTC